These 24 T cell receptor beta chains were sequenced from one sample in a study of identical twins. TCRdb analysed the 5' RACE reads with MiXCR anew, one entry per CDR3 protein. The sample carries around 650,000 distinct CDR3 sequences, about 7.1% recorded once. This sample also appeared in a second study, on yellow fever vaccine responses in identical twins.

Input material: PBMCs. These receptors all come from a woman in her late teens or twenties in good health.

This clonotype was observed a few times. The chain couples TRBV15 to TRBJ1-5, with TRBD1 matching over 8 bases. J was trimmed by 8 bases and V by 4 bases; bases with no gene match: 7. CDR3 size: 14 residues. Per germline, CDR1 LNHNV and CDR2 YYDKDF (reference sequence). CDR3 in amino acids: CATSIDRGMEPQHF. CDR3 nucleotide sequence: TGTGCCACCAGCATTGACAGGGGTATGGAGCCCCAGCATTTT.

For this clonotype: Just one base apart from a much larger clone, this may be a read error. The chain employs TRBV2 and TRBJ1-2; possible D gene TRBD1, 5 bases. V gave up 3 bases and J gave up 2 bases, with 7 bases separating them. In germline, CDR1 is SNHLY, CDR2 FYNNEI. The CDR3 extends over 13 amino acids. CDR3 nucleotides: TGTGCCAGCAGTGACGCAGGGAACTATGGCTACACCTTC. Its protein product is CASSDAGNYGYTF.

This clonotype was counted between two and nine times. Here the CDR3 DNA reads TGTGCCATCAGTGTGCGATACAATGAGCAGTTCTTC. Amino acid sequence: CAISVRYNEQFF. This rearrangement joins TRBV10-3 to TRBJ2-1; D unclear. The CDR3 is made up of 12 amino acids. CDR1 and CDR2 (germline): ENHRY, SYGVKD. Trimming stripped 4 bases from V and 4 bases from J, with 5 bases between.

This clonotype has only one observation. This chain uses TRBV29-1 with TRBJ2-1; 11 positions match TRBD1. The CDR3 runs 16 residues. V shed 2 bases, J shed 2 bases, and the junction held 5 bases outside the gene matches. CDR1 SQVTM and CDR2 ANQGSEA come from the germline V gene. CDR3 amino acids: CSVEPLGQGAYNEQFF. The CDR3 nucleotides read TGCAGCGTTGAACCCCTGGGACAGGGGGCCTACAATGAGCAGTTCTTC.

This clonotype was picked up many times. The V and J genes are TRBV20-1 and TRBJ2-3; 8 nucleotides align to TRBD2. The length of the CDR3 is 15 residues. Germline loops: CDR1 DFQATT, CDR2 SNEGSKA (reference sequence). Trimming cost V 0 bases and J 5 bases; bases outside gene matches: 7. CDR3 DNA sequence: TGCAGTGCTAGAGATCTTTCGGGAGGGGTAGATACGCAGTATTTT. As protein: CSARDLSGGVDTQYF.

In its sample, this clonotype was seen many times. The chain uses TRBV20-1 and TRBJ2-3, with D hard to call. The CDR3 covers 13 residues. Germline V lookup: CDR1 DFQATT, CDR2 SNEGSKA (reference sequence). V was pared by 3 bases and J by 2 bases, with 9 bases between. The CDR3 nucleotides are TGCAGTGCTAGTGACGGTCACACAGATACGCAGTATTTT. Amino acid sequence: CSASDGHTDTQYF.

This chain connects TRBV5-1 to TRBJ2-5; 9 bases line up with TRBD1. CDR1 and CDR2 (germline): SGHRS, YFSETQ. This CDR3 region has 17 residues. Trimming removed 1 base from V and 5 bases from J; junction bases left unmatched: 12. The CDR3 is CASSLLGSGQGSETQYF. In DNA form, the CDR3 reads TGCGCCAGCAGCTTGTTAGGTTCGGGACAGGGAAGTGAGACCCAGTACTTC.

This clonotype was detected ten times or more. The chain recombines TRBV29-1 with TRBJ2-7; 8 bases fit TRBD1. Germline V gives CDR1 SQVTM, CDR2 ANQGSEA. V gave up 7 bases and J gave up 0 bases; unmatched junction bases: 11. The CDR3 spans 15 residues. The CDR3 loop reads CSARTGSVPSYEQYF. The CDR3 nucleotides read TGCAGCGCACGGACAGGGAGCGTGCCCTCCTACGAGCAGTACTTC.

The V and J genes are TRBV5-1 and TRBJ1-2; 7 bases match TRBD1. The CDR3 runs 14 residues. Germline values: CDR1 SGHRS, CDR2 YFSETQ. The trim removed 4 bases at V and 2 bases at J, leaving 5 bases unmatched. The DNA for the CDR3 is TGCGCCAGCAGCGTCCGGGACAGCAACTATGGCTACACCTTC. Translating gives CASSVRDSNYGYTF. Based on the CDR3 plus reference TRBV5-1 and TRBJ1-2, the full variable domain is KAGVTQTPRYLIKTRGQQVTLSCSPISGHRSVSWYQQTPGQGLQFLFEYFSETQRNKGNFPGRFSGRQFSNSRSEMNVSTLELGDSALYLCASSVRDSNYGYTFGSGTRLTVV.

In its sample, this clonotype was seen many times. This chain uses TRBV4-2 with TRBJ2-7, with a tentative D call TRBD1 (8 bases). CDR1 and CDR2 from the germline V gene are LGHNA and YNFKEQ. The CDR3 sequence is 15 residues long. V gave up 0 bases and J gave up 2 bases, with 11 bases separating them. This CDR3 is CASSQEQGGTYEQYV. In DNA form, the CDR3 reads TGTGCCAGCAGCCAAGAACAGGGGGGGACCTACGAGCAGTACGTC.

J is TRBJ2-3 and V is TRBV2; 13 nucleotides match TRBD2. Germline V lookup: CDR1 SNHLY, CDR2 FYNNEI. V gave up 4 bases and J gave up 5 bases; unmatched junction bases: 6. CDR3 length: 16 residues. CDR3 coding DNA: TGTGCCAGCAGTGGCTCGGGACTAGCGGGAAAAGATACGCAGTATTTT. This codes for CASSGSGLAGKDTQYF.

The genes are TRBV29-1 and TRBJ2-7, with 13 bases matching TRBD2. The CDR3 runs to 17 residues. CDR1 is SQVTM and CDR2 is ANQGSEA in the germline V gene. J gave up 0 bases and V 5 bases, and 10 bases lay outside the gene matches. The CDR3 sequence is CSVSIPLAGGSSYEQYF. The DNA of the CDR3 is TGCAGCGTTTCTATCCCACTAGCGGGGGGGAGCTCCTACGAGCAGTACTTC.

The rearrangement links TRBV5-1 to TRBJ2-2; the D is unclear. Germline-derived CDR1 and CDR2 are SGHRS and YFSETQ. V lost 4 bases to trimming and J lost 9 bases, with 19 bases between them. The CDR3 is 15 amino acids. CDR3 protein: CASSSAAVEKRELFF. The DNA of the CDR3 is TGCGCCAGCAGCAGTGCGGCGGTTGAGAAGAGGGAGCTGTTTTTT.

V gene TRBV29-1 combines with J gene TRBJ2-5; D call uncertain. The CDR3 is 10 amino acids. The V and J ends lost 3 bases and 4 bases respectively, with 3 bases between them. CDR1 and CDR2 (germline): SQVTM, ANQGSEA. The CDR3 sequence is CSVEGETQYF. For the CDR3, the DNA is TGCAGCGTTGAGGGAGAGACCCAGTACTTC.

The gene calls are TRBV7-9 and TRBJ1-4; TRBD1 matches at 7 bases. The V gene end was trimmed by 4 bases and the J gene end by 0 bases; junction bases not matched to a gene: 5. CDR1 and CDR2 from the germline V gene are SEHNR and FQNEAQ (reference sequence). The CDR3 is 16 residues long. The chain's CDR3 is CASSSGQTSTNEKLFF. The DNA for the CDR3 is TGTGCCAGCAGCTCGGGACAGACCTCAACTAATGAAAAACTGTTTTTT.

A few counts support this clonotype. The chain links TRBV20-1 to TRBJ1-1; D ambiguous. Germline V gene lookup returns CDR1 DFQATT and CDR2 SNEGSKA (reference sequence). The germline V and J ends were trimmed by 7 bases and 5 bases, with 11 bases remaining between them. The CDR3 loop spans 11 amino acids. The CDR3 bases are TGCAGTGGGGGAGTGGGGACTGAAGCTTTCTTT. Translation gives CSGGVGTEAFF.

The chain is built from TRBV5-1 and TRBJ2-3; 12 bases are shared with TRBD2. Germline loops: CDR1 SGHRS, CDR2 YFSETQ. V shed 5 bases and J 2 bases; nucleotides not matched to a gene: 3. The CDR3 extends over 15 amino acids. CDR3 DNA sequence: TGCGCCAGCAGGCGGACTAGCGGGATCACAGATACGCAGTATTTT. Translated: CASRRTSGITDTQYF.

This clonotype was counted at least ten times. The chain combines TRBV12-3 or TRBV12-4 with TRBJ1-5; TRBD1 is a possible D gene (5 bases). This CDR3 has 12 residues. Trimming took off 5 bases at V and 7 bases at J, with 9 bases between the two ends. The CDR3 loop is CASSDQGQPQHF. The CDR3 nucleotides are TGTGCCAGCAGTGATCAGGGACAGCCCCAGCATTTT.

This clonotype has a count of ten or more. In DNA, the CDR3 is TGCGCCAGCAGCCTCAAGGACCCGGTCAGCTCTGGGGCCAACGTCCTGACTTTC. This translates into CASSLKDPVSSGANVLTF. The chain links TRBV4-1 to TRBJ2-6; D is undetermined. CDR3 length equals 18 residues. Per the germline V gene, CDR1 is MGHRA and CDR2 is YSYEKL. V was pared by 4 bases and J by 0 bases, with 16 bases between.

This clonotype was recorded many times. This chain uses TRBV10-3 with TRBJ2-1; TRBD2 agrees at 8 bases. The V gene end was trimmed by 2 bases and the J gene end by 10 bases; junction bases not matched to a gene: 10. CDR1 is ENHRY, CDR2 SYGVKD, per germline. CDR3 length: 15 amino acids. DNA for the CDR3: TGTGCCATCAGTGAGGGGATAGCGGGAAAGGGCGAGCAGTTCTTC. This gives the protein CAISEGIAGKGEQFF.

This clonotype was recorded at least ten times. V usage is TRBV5-5 and J usage is TRBJ2-1; 8 bases align to TRBD1. CDR1 is SGHKS, CDR2 YYEKEE, per germline (reference sequence). The CDR3 has 16 residues. V shed 0 bases, J shed 7 bases, and the junction held 9 bases outside the gene matches. The CDR3 DNA is TGTGCCAGCAGCTTGGGGGCAGGGGGCGAAGTGAATGAGCAGTTCTTC. Protein product: CASSLGAGGEVNEQFF.

This clonotype occurred many times. The chain joins TRBV20-1 to TRBJ2-7; 9 bases match TRBD1. J gave up 3 bases and V 4 bases, and 10 bases lay outside the gene matches. The germline gives CDR1 DFQATT, CDR2 SNEGSKA (reference sequence). The CDR3 loop spans 15 amino acids. CDR3: CSATLGGQGNYEQYF. DNA for the CDR3: TGCAGTGCTACGTTGGGTGGACAGGGGAACTACGAGCAGTACTTC.

CDR3 coding DNA: TGTGCCAGCAGCTTAGGGACTATAGGCGGTGAGCAGTTCTTC. Translating it yields CASSLGTIGGEQFF. The chain couples TRBV11-1 to TRBJ2-1, with a weak D call TRBD2 (6 bases). Per the germline V gene, CDR1 is SGHAT and CDR2 is FQDESV (reference sequence). Between the trimmed V and J ends, which lost 1 base and 9 bases, there was a span of 13 bases. CDR3 length: 14 residues.

This clonotype has ten or more counts. This chain links TRBV2 with TRBJ1-2; D not resolved. This CDR3 is 15 amino acids long. Germline assignment: CDR1 SNHLY and CDR2 FYNNEI. V lost 0 bases and J lost 5, with 13 bases in between. The CDR3 protein is CASSEAGEGYYGYTF. DNA for the CDR3: TGTGCCAGCAGTGAAGCTGGAGAGGGATATTATGGCTACACCTTC.